The 17 T cell receptor beta chains below all came from one sample that was sequenced in a study of lung T cells in sarcoidosis with Löfgren's syndrome (dated by TCRdb to about 2017). TCRdb records Illumina MiSeq as the sequencer. TCRdb reworked the public reads: Q25 trimming with fastp, MiXCR clone assembly, productive beta chains retained. A single entry per CDR3 protein holds the most common genes and DNA from its merged rows. The table for this sample lists 58,000 or so distinct CDR3 sequences; 21% of them were counted only once. The ten largest make up 2% to 2.5% of the sample. The sample was CD4+ T cells from PBMCs. The origin of the receptors is a human donor with sarcoidosis (Löfgren's syndrome or another form), or a control subject (not recorded which).

This clonotype was picked up many times. The CDR3, as DNA: TGTGCCAGCAGCCCACTACCCACTAGCGGGAGGTACCAAGAGACCCAGTACTTC. Residues: CASSPLPTSGRYQETQYF. The J gene is TRBJ2-5, the V gene TRBV7-9, with TRBD2 matching over 12 bases. Germline CDR1 is SEHNR and CDR2 is FQNEAQ (reference sequence). The CDR3 runs 18 residues. With V trimmed by 5 bases and J by 0 bases, 10 bases remained unmatched.

Remarks on this clonotype: The CDR3 ends on some other residue instead of the conserved phenylalanine or tryptophan, so this is likely a read error. V usage is TRBV12-3 or TRBV12-4 and J usage is TRBJ2-3; TRBD2 might be the D (5 bases). Trimming left V 3 bases short and J 0 bases short, with 7 bases between. This CDR3 spans 14 amino acids. The CDR3 region is CASSFGGSTDTQYY. In nucleotides, the CDR3 is TGTGCCAGCAGTTTTGGCGGGAGCACAGATACGCAGTATTAT.

To note about this clonotype: A read error may explain this, as a much larger clone is one base away. This sequence joins TRBV20-1 and TRBJ1-5; TRBD1 aligns across 7 bases. Germline V gene sequence: CDR1 DFQATT, CDR2 SNEGSKA (reference sequence). The CDR3 is 16 amino acids. The CDR3 coding sequence is TGCAGTGATAGACGCTCCGGGACAGAAGGCCATCAGCCCCAGCATTTT. As protein: CSDRRSGTEGHQPQHF.

This clonotype was seen more than once but under ten times. CDR3 sequence (DNA): TGTGCCAGCAGCGTAGAACGTCAGGGACCAGATACGCAGTATTTT. Translating gives CASSVERQGPDTQYF. This rearrangement joins TRBV9 to TRBJ2-3; either TRBD1 or TRBD2 may fit D (5 bases each). Per germline, CDR1 SGDLS and CDR2 YYNGEE. CDR3 length equals 15 residues. V gave up 0 bases and J gave up 4 bases, with 12 bases separating them.

The chain has TRBV29-1 and TRBJ2-1; D may correspond to TRBD1 or TRBD2 (6 bases each). CDR1 and CDR2 from the germline V gene are SQVTM and ANQGSEA. There are 14 residues in the CDR3. V dropped 5 bases and J dropped 8 bases, with 19 bases sitting between them. The CDR3 nucleotides read TGCAGCGTTCTGGGGGAAATGAGGGGGGATGAGCAGTTCTTC. Protein: CSVLGEMRGDEQFF.

This clonotype was seen a few times. This chain links TRBV11-1 with TRBJ2-3, with 8 nucleotides matching TRBD1. Germline V gene lookup returns CDR1 SGHAT and CDR2 FQDESV (reference sequence). The CDR3 sequence is 14 residues long. V shed 5 bases, J shed 4 bases, and the junction held 5 bases outside the gene matches. The CDR3 loop reads CASSLRQGSDTQYF. As DNA, the CDR3 is TGTGCCAGCAGCCTCAGACAGGGGTCAGATACGCAGTATTTT.

This clonotype has a handful of counts. This rearrangement joins TRBV4-1 to TRBJ2-1; D possibly corresponds to TRBD1 (5 bases). Germline V gene sequence: CDR1 MGHRA, CDR2 YSYEKL. V was cut by 3 bases and J by 2 bases, with 11 bases left in between. CDR3 length equals 15 residues. For the CDR3, the DNA is TGCGCCAGCAGCCAGGACAACAGCCCCTACAATGAGCAGTTCTTC. Translation gives CASSQDNSPYNEQFF.

This clonotype was seen repeatedly, ten times or more. The chain carries TRBV20-1 and TRBJ2-1; TRBD2 aligns across 7 bases. CDR3 size: 15 residues. Trimming cost V 0 bases and J 4 bases; bases outside gene matches: 6. Germline V lookup: CDR1 DFQATT, CDR2 SNEGSKA (reference sequence). The CDR3 nucleotides are TGCAGTGCTAGAGAATCGGGGAGGGTGTACAATGAGCAGTTCTTC. Its protein is CSARESGRVYNEQFF.

In its sample, this clonotype was seen a few times. The chain joins TRBV29-1 to TRBJ2-7; TRBD1 or TRBD2 may be the D gene (5 bases each). Trimming shortened V by 6 bases and J by 2 bases, and 23 bases separated the two germline ends. Germline CDR1 is SQVTM and CDR2 is ANQGSEA. The CDR3 runs 16 residues. For the CDR3, the DNA is TGCAGCGTGTGGATGCCTCAGAGGGGCACGACCTACGAGCAGTACTTC. It yields the protein CSVWMPQRGTTYEQYF.

Note on this clonotype: The conserved closing phenylalanine or tryptophan is absent in this CDR3, likely reflecting a read error. CDR3 bases: TGTGCCAGCAGTTTACCGGGGGGAGGGAACGGCTACACCCTC. Its translation is CASSLPGGGNGYTL. The chain links TRBV28 to TRBJ1-2, with D possibly matching TRBD1 (5 bases). The V end lost 2 bases, the J end lost 8 bases, and 15 bases lay between the germline ends. There are 14 residues in the CDR3. The germline CDR1 and CDR2 sequences are MDHEN and SYDVKM.

This clonotype has a handful of counts. The chain is built from TRBV20-1 and TRBJ1-5, with D possibly TRBD1 on 6 matching bases. The CDR3 runs 15 residues. Trimming removed 4 bases at V and 2 bases at J, with 15 bases between. Germline V gene sequence: CDR1 DFQATT, CDR2 SNEGSKA (reference sequence). The chain's CDR3 is CSATTTGAGNQPQHF. The CDR3 DNA sequence: TGCAGTGCTACAACAACGGGGGCGGGCAATCAGCCCCAGCATTTT.

There are a few counts of this clonotype. The CDR3 loop reads CASSPRADYNEQFF. CDR3 DNA sequence: TGTGCCAGCAGCCCCCGGGCGGATTACAATGAGCAGTTCTTC. The rearrangement links TRBV7-2 to TRBJ2-1, with D unresolved. Germline V lookup: CDR1 SGHTA, CDR2 FQGNSA. The CDR3 runs to 14 residues. V lost 5 bases and J lost 4, with 12 bases in between.

This clonotype has just a few counts. A read error may be the cause here, since a much bigger clone is one base away. CDR3 nucleotide sequence: TGCAGTGCTCGCGCAGGGTCCTCTGGAGACACCATATATTTT. Residues: CSARAGSSGDTIYF. The chain couples TRBV20-1 to TRBJ1-3, with D perhaps matching TRBD1 (5 bases). Germline lookup yields CDR1 DFQATT and CDR2 SNEGSKA (reference sequence). The CDR3 has 14 residues.

In this sample, this clonotype turned up many times. The chain employs TRBV10-1 and TRBJ1-3, with D uncertain. The V gene's germline CDR1 is WNHNN and CDR2 SYGVQD (reference sequence). V was trimmed by 5 bases and J by 0 bases, leaving 8 bases between them. The CDR3 is 14 residues long. CDR3 coding DNA: TGCGCCAGCAGTACGGGCCGCTCTGGAAACACCATATATTTT. This translates into CASSTGRSGNTIYF.

This chain joins TRBV11-2 and TRBJ2-3; the D call may be TRBD1 or TRBD2 (5 bases each). The CDR3 has 16 amino acids. Trimming took off 7 bases at V and 1 base at J, with 18 bases between the two ends. Germline V CDR1 and CDR2: SGHAT, FQNNGV. The CDR3 DNA sequence: TGTGCCAGCACCCCTAGCCCAGGGATCGGCACAGATACGCAGTATTTT. Translated: CASTPSPGIGTDTQYF.

This clonotype was found many times. The J gene is TRBJ2-3, the V gene TRBV2; no clear D. The germline V gene encodes CDR1 SNHLY and CDR2 FYNNEI. The V end was cut by 4 bases, the J end by 2 bases, with 10 bases between. This CDR3 has 14 residues. CDR3 DNA sequence: TGTGCCAGCAGTGGACGGACCACCACAGATACGCAGTATTTT. This translates into CASSGRTTTDTQYF.

This clonotype was detected ten times or more. This chain uses TRBV2 with TRBJ2-7; D perhaps matches TRBD1 (5 bases). Germline CDR1 is SNHLY and CDR2 is FYNNEI. The CDR3 totals 14 residues. Trimming removed 4 bases at V and 3 bases at J, with 13 bases between. For the CDR3, the DNA is TGTGCCAGCAGTGCCTCCCGTCAGGGCTACGAGCAGTACTTC. Translated, it gives CASSASRQGYEQYF.